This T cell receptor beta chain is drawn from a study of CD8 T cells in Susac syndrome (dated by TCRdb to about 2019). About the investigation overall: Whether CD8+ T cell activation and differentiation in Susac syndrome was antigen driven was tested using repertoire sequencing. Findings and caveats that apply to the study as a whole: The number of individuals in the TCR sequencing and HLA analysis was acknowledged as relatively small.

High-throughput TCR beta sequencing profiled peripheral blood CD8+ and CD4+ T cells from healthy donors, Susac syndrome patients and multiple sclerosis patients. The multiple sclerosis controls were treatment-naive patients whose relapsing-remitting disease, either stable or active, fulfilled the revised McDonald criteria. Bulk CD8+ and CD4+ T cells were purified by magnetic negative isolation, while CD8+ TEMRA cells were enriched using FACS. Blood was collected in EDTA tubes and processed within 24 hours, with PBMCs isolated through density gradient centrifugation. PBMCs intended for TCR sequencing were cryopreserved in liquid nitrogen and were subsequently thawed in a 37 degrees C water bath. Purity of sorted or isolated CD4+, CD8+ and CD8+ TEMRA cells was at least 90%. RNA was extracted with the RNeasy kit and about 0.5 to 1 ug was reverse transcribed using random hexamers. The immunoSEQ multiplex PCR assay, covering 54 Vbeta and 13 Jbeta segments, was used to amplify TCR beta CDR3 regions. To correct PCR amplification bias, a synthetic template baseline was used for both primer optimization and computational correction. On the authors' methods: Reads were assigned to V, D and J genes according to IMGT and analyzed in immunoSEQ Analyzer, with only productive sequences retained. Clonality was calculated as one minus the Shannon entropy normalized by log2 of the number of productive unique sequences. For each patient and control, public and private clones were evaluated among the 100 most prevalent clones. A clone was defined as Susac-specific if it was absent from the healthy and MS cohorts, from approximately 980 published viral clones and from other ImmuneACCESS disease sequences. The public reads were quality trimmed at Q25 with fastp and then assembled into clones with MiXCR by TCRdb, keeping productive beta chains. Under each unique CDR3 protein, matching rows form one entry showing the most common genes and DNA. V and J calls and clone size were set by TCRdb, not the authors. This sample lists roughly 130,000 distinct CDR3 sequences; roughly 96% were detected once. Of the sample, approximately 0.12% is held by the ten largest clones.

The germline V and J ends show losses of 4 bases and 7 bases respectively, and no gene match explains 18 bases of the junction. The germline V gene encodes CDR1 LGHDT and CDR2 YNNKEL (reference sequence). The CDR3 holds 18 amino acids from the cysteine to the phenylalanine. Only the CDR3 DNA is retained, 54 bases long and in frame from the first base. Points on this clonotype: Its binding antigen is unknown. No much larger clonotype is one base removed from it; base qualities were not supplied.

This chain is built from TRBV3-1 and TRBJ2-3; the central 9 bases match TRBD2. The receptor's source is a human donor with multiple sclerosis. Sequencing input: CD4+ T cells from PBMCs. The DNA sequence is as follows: TGTGCCAGCAGCCCAGGCCCAGGGGTAGCGGGAGCAGGGAATACGCAGTATTTT. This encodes CASSPGPGVAGAGNTQYF.